This TCR beta chain was found in a study of T cell repertoires in cytomegalovirus infection. With 3 bases removed from V and 1 base from J, the gap between germline ends came to 10 bases. The CDR3 consists of 14 residues. Germline V gives CDR1 DFQATT, CDR2 SNEGSKA (reference sequence). Details on this clonotype: Its target is unknown.

One entry per CDR3 protein, called by TCRdb with MiXCR from the reads. The profile shows 640,000 or so distinct CDR3 sequences, 30% to 40% of them singletons. The clonotype was recovered from a human donor in good health (CMV status not recorded). Some clones in this sample may be carry-over from other donors' samples. The chain uses TRBV20-1 and TRBJ2-1, with D perhaps matching TRBD1 or TRBD2 (5 bases each). Sequences were derived from cultured PBMCs, sampled from culture after CMV antigen stimulation. The CDR3 is CSASEGNSYNEQFF. The CDR3 coding sequence is TGCAGTGCTAGCGAGGGGAATTCCTACAATGAGCAGTTCTTC.